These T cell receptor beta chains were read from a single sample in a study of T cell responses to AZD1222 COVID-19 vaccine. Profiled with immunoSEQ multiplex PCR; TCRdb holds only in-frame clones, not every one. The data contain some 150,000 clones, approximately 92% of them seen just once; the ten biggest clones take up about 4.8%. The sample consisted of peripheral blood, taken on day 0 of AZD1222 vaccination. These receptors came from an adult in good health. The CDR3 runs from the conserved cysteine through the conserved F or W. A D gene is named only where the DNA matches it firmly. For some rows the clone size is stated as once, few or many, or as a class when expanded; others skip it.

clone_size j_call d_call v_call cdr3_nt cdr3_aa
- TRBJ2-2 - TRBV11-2 TGTGCCAGCAGCTTAGGGCTCTGGGATGCCGGGGAGCTGTTTTTT CASSLGLWDAGELFF
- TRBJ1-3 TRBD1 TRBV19 TGTGCCAGTAGTCCTCCGACAGGGCTCATCGAGGTTGGAAACACCATATATTTT CASSPPTGLIEVGNTIYF
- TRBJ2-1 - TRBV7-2 TGTGCCAGCAGCCCCAAAATGGGCTACAATGAGCAGTTCTTC CASSPKMGYNEQFF
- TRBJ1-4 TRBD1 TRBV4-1 TGCGCCAGCAGCCAAGCCCGGACAGGGTCTAATGAAAAACTGTTTTTT CASSQARTGSNEKLFF
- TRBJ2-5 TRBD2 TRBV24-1 TGTGCCACCAGTGATACTAGCGGGGGAACCCGGGAGACCCAGTACTTC CATSDTSGGTRETQYF
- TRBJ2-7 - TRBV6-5 TGTGCCAGCAGTTCCACGAGGTACGAGCAGTACTTC CASSSTRYEQYF
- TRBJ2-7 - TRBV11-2 TGTGCCAGCAGCACCGGGAAGCAAACTCGCTACGAGCAGTACTTC CASSTGKQTRYEQYF
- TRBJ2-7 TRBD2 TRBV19 TGTGCCAGCGCGGGACTAGCGGGAGCCATCGCCTACGAGCAGTACTTC CASAGLAGAIAYEQYF
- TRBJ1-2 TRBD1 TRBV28 TGTGCCAGCAGGACAGGGAATCATGGCTACACCTTC CASRTGNHGYTF
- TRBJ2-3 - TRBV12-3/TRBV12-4 TGTGCCAGCAGTTTAGTAGGCGGGACCACGCAGTATTTT CASSLVGGTTQYF
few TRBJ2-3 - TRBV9 TGTGCCAGCAGCGTAGGGCAGGGCACAGATACGCAGTATTTT CASSVGQGTDTQYF
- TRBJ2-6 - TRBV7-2 TGTGCCAGCAGCTTAGCTGGGGCCAACGTCCTGACTTTC CASSLAGANVLTF
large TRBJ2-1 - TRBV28 TGTGCCATCGTGGAAGTCGGAGTGAACTACAATGAGCAGTTCTTC CAIVEVGVNYNEQFF
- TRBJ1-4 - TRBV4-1 TGCGCCAGCAGCCCCGAGGGCGGGGATGAAAAACTGTTTTTT CASSPEGGDEKLFF
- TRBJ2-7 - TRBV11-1 TGTGCCAGCAGCTTAGGACAACCCCCCGTCGAGCAGTACTTC CASSLGQPPVEQYF
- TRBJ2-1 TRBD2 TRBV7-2 TGTGCCAGCAGCTTAGTAGCTAGCGGGAGGACTAGCTCCTACAATGAGCAGTTCTTC CASSLVASGRTSSYNEQFF
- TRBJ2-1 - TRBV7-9 TGTGCCAGCACATCCTTAGTGGGCGAGCAGTTCTTC CASTSLVGEQFF
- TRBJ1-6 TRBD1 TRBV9 TGTGCCAGCAGCCCAGGACAGGGGGGATCACCCCTCCACTTT CASSPGQGGSPLHF
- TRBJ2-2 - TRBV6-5 TGTGCCAGCAGTTACGGGTTAGAAAGGGCCGGGGAGCTGTTTTTT CASSYGLERAGELFF
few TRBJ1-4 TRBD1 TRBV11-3 TGTGCCAGCAGCGGGGGGGACAGTGAAAAACTGTTTTTT CASSGGDSEKLFF
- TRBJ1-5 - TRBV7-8 TGTGCCAGCAGCTTAGCGGCGGGCAATCAGCCCCAGCATTTT CASSLAAGNQPQHF
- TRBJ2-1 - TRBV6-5 TGTGCCAGCAGTTACCGGGGGAATCCGGACAATGAGCAGTTCTTC CASSYRGNPDNEQFF
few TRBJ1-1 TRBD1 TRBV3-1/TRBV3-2 TGTGCCAGCAGCCAACGGACAGGCATAGAAGCTTTCTTT CASSQRTGIEAFF